This T cell receptor (beta chain) was found in a study of T cell responses to AZD1222 COVID-19 vaccine. Study-level points and caveats: The study identified only 6 or 7 AZD1222 recipients as seropositive at baseline. Females outnumbered males among donors, who were mostly white British; clonal diversity was possibly underestimated.

The table came from immunoSEQ multiplex PCR; TCRdb's copy has only in-frame clones and leaves some out. The sample has around 140,000 clones, more than 85% seen once. The germline V gene has CDR1 DFQATT and CDR2 SNEGSKA (reference sequence). V gave up 3 bases and J gave up 2 bases; unmatched junction bases: 6. This CDR3 spans 16 amino acids. Of note for this clone: Its target is unknown.

The specimen was peripheral blood, collected on day 0 of AZD1222 vaccination. V and J are TRBV20-1 and TRBJ2-3; 12 positions match TRBD2. This receptor was identified in an adult in good health. For the CDR3, the DNA is TGCAGTGCTAGTAGGACTAGCGGGGAAATCACAGATACGCAGTATTTT. Protein product: CSASRTSGEITDTQYF.